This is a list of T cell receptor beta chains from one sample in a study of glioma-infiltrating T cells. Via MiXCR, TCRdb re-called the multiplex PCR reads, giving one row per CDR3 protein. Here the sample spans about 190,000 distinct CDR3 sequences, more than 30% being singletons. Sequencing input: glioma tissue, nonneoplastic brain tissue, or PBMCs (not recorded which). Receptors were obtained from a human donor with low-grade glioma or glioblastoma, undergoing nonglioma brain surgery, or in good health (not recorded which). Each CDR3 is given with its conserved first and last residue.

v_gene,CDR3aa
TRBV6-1,CASRTGTETYF
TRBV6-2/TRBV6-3,CASSYSSGRATDTQYF
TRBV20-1,CSARVPGLAGGPIYEQYF
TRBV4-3,CASSQDRAGGDYEQYF
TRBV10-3,CAISESAGDLNTEAFF
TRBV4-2,CASSQLGGNEQFF
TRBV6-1,CASSILAGVRVDKYF
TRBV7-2,CASSPRGGTGTAYEQYF
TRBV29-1,CSVDLTGGDEQYF
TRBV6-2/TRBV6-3,CASSYFQGNNYGYTF
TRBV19,CASSFRDGLYGYTF
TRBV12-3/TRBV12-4,CASMGSPGELFF
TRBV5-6,CASSLISGSSTDTQYF
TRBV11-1,CASSLAKYTEAFF
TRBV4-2,CASSQVAGDQETQYF
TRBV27,CASSYSRLNTDTQYF
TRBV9,CASSVAPGVGNEQFF
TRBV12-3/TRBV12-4,CASSSLETQYF
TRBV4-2,CASSPLMTGTTNSPLHF
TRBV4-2,CASSQERDFSAGELFF